This TCR beta chain was obtained from a study of blood T cell repertoires in COVID-19 (dated by TCRdb to about 2020). With respect to the entire study: Samples from collaborators originated in the United States, Italy and Spain and spanned both the acute and convalescent phases of COVID-19. Subjects who had been exposed to COVID-19, were actively infected with it, or had recovered from it provided the deeply sampled blood TCRbeta repertoires that made up the dataset. The repertoires were released in a freely available public database meant as a resource for research on the immune response to SARS-CoV-2. The prospective study material was composed of cDNA or gDNA derived from T cells, B-cell-depleted T cells, or PBMCs. Where HLA class I and class II types were available, the types were taken from metadata supplied by the sample provider, not from assay-based typing. Nearly every sample came with metadata listing a de-identified subject ID, COVID-19 status, age in years and sex. Samples came from the ongoing ImmuneRACE study (first 160 participants) plus 1,254 subjects from 6 global collaborators. Findings and caveats that apply to the study as a whole: Clinical and demographic metadata were provided uncurated, with the amount varying by source and participant.

Taken from cysteine to phenylalanine, the CDR3 has 16 residues. Only CDR3 DNA remains: 48 bases, in frame from the first base. A distance of 20 bases separates the germline ends of V and J, which lose 2 bases and 7 bases respectively. The germline V gene (reference sequence) supplies CDR1 SEHNR and CDR2 FQNEAQ. Points on this clone: No cognate antigen has been identified for it. Base qualities are not recorded, but no much larger clone differs from it by a single base.

Collaborating institutions collected whole blood in K2EDTA tubes following their own protocols. For TCRbeta analysis, collaborator samples were shipped as frozen whole blood, as isolated PBMCs, or as DNA extracted from either sample type. The immunoSEQ Assay, a bias-controlled multiplex PCR, was used to amplify TCRbeta CDR3 regions from genomic DNA. The source study handled its data this way. Nucleated cell counts per sample were estimated from amplification of reference gene primers within the assay. To quantify the absolute abundance of each unique TCRbeta CDR3 rearrangement, sequence reads were collapsed and filtered. For each sample, productive Simpson clonality was calculated by taking the square root of Simpson's diversity index across productive rearrangements. TCRdb obtained this table from immuneACCESS and retained in-frame rearrangements with V and J assigned. These tables miss some clones; where compared with another copy, unresolved V genes account for less than half of the shortfall, and the remainder is unexplained. V and J calls and clone size are given by that table; D and trimming were obtained from the DNA. For this sample there are about 110,000 clones; 88% appear just once. Of the sample, over 2% is held by the ten largest clones.

The clonotype comes from a human donor in a cohort sampled during active COVID-19. The chain joins TRBV7-9 to TRBJ1-2, with TRBD1 perhaps the D gene, on 6 matching bases. The sequenced sample consisted of peripheral blood. In nucleotide form, the sequence is TGTGCCAGCAGCTTAATGACGGGCGGGGGCGAGGGTGGCTACACCTTC. It translates to CASSLMTGGGEGGYTF.